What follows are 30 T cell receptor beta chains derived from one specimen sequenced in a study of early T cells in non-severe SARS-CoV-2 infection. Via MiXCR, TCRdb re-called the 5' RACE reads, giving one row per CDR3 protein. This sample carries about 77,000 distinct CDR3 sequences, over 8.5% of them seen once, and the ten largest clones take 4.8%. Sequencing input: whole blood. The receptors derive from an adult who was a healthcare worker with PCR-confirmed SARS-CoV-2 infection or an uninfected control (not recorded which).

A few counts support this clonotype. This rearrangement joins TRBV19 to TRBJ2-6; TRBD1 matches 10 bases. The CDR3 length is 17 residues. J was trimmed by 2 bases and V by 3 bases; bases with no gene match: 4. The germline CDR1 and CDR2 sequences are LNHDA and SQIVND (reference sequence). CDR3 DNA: TGTGCCAGTAGTATCGACAGGGGGCGAACTGGGGCCAACGTCCTGACTTTC. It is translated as CASSIDRGRTGANVLTF.

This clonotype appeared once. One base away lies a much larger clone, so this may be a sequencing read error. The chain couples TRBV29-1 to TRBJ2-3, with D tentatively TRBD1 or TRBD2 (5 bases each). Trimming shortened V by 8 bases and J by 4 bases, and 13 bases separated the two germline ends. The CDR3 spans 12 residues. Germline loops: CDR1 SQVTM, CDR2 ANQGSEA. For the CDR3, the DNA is TGCAGCACGACCGGGACGTCAGATACGCAGTATTTT. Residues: CSTTGTSDTQYF.

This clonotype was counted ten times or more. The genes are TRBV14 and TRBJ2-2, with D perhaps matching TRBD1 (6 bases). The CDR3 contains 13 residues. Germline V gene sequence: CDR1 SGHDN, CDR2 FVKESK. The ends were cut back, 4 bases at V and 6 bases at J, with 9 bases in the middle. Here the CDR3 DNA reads TGTGCCAGCAGCCCCAGGGGCGCCGGGGAGCTGTTTTTT. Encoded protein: CASSPRGAGELFF.

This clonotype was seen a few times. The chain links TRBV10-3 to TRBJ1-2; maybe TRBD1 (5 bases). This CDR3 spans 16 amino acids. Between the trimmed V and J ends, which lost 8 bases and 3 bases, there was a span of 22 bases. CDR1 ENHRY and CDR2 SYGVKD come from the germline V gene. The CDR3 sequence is CAIRPGRGPNDYGYTF. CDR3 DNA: TGTGCCATCCGCCCGGGCCGGGGACCTAATGACTATGGCTACACCTTC.

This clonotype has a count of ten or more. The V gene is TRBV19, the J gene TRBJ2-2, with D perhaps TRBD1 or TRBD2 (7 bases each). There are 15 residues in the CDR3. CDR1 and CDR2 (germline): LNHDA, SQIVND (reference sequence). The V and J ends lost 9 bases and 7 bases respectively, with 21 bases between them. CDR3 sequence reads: CASRRGGQFGGELFF. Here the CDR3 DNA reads TGTGCCAGCCGCAGGGGGGGCCAGTTCGGCGGGGAGCTGTTTTTT.

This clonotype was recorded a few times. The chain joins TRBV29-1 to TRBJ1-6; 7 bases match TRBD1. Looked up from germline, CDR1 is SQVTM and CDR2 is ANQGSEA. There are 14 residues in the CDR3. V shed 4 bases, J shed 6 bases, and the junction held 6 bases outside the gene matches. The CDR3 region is CSVAEGQANSPLHF. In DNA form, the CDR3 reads TGCAGCGTTGCGGAAGGACAGGCTAATTCACCCCTCCACTTT.

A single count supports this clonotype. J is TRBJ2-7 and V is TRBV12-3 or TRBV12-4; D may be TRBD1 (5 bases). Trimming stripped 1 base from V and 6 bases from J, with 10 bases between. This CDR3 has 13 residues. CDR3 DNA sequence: TGTGCCAGCAGTTTAGGACAGCTCTCCGAGCAGTACTTC. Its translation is CASSLGQLSEQYF.

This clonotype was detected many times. CDR3 amino acids: CASSWTVGEPQHF. The CDR3 DNA is TGCGCCAGCAGCTGGACAGTGGGAGAGCCCCAGCATTTT. The chain carries TRBV5-1 and TRBJ1-5; tentative D call: TRBD1 (6 bases). The CDR3 contains 13 residues. V was trimmed by 3 bases and J by 8 bases, leaving 12 bases between them. Germline lookup yields CDR1 SGHRS and CDR2 YFSETQ.

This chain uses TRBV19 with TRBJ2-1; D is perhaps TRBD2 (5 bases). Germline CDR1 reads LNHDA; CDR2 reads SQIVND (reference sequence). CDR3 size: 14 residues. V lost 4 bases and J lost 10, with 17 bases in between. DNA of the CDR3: TGTGCCAGTAGTACTCGCTTGGGGAGCCCGGAGCAGTTCTTC. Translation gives CASSTRLGSPEQFF.

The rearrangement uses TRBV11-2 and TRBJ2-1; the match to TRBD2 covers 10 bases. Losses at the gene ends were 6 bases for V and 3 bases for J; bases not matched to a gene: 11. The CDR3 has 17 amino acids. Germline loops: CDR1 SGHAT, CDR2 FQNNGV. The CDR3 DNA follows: TGTGCCAGCAGATTTTGGGCGTCTAGCGGGAGCTACAATGAGCAGTTCTTC. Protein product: CASRFWASSGSYNEQFF.

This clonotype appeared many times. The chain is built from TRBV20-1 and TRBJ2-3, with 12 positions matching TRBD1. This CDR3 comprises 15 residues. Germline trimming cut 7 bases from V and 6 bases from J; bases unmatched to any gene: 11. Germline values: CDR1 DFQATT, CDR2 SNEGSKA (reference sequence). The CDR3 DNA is TGCAGTGTTGCCGGAGGGACAGGGGGCTGGGATACGCAGTATTTT. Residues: CSVAGGTGGWDTQYF.

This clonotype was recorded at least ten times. This CDR3 reads CSALKSLARNEQFF. CDR3 DNA: TGCAGTGCTCTCAAGTCCCTCGCCCGCAATGAGCAGTTCTTC. The genes are TRBV20-1 and TRBJ2-1; D is unresolved. The CDR3 extends over 14 amino acids. The germline gives CDR1 DFQATT, CDR2 SNEGSKA (reference sequence). V was cut by 5 bases and J by 6 bases, with 17 bases left in between.

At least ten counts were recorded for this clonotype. CDR3 protein: CASSQQIGAYNEQFF. In nucleotides, the CDR3 is TGTGCCAGCAGCCAACAAATCGGGGCCTACAATGAGCAGTTCTTC. The J gene is TRBJ2-1, the V gene TRBV14, with D possibly matching TRBD2 (5 bases). The CDR3 covers 15 residues. Per the germline V gene, CDR1 is SGHDN and CDR2 is FVKESK. Trimming cost V 2 bases and J 2 bases, with 10 bases left between them.

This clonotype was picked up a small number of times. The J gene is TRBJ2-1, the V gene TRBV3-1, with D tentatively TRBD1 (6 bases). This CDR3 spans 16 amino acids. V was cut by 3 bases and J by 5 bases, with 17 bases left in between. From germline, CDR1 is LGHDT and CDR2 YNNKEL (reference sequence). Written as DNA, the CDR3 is TGTGCCAGCAGCCAGACCCGGACAGACGGTGACAATGAGCAGTTCTTC. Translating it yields CASSQTRTDGDNEQFF.

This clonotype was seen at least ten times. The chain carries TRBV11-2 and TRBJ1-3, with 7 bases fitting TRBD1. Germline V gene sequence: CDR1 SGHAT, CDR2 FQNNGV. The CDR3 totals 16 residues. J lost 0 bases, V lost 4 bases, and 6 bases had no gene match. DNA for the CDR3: TGTGCCAGCAGCTCAGGGGGGGCCAGCTCTGGAAACACCATATATTTT. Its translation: CASSSGGASSGNTIYF.

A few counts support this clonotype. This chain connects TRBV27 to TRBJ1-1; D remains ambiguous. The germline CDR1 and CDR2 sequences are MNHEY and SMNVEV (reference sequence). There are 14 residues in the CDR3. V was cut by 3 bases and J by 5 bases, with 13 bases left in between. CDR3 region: CASSLVGSNTEAFF. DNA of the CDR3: TGTGCCAGCAGTTTGGTGGGCTCAAATACTGAAGCTTTCTTT.

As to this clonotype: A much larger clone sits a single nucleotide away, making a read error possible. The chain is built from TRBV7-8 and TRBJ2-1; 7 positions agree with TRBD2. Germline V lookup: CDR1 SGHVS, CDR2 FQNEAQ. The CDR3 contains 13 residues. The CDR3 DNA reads TGTGCCGGCAGCCGGGACTATAACAATGAGCAGTTCTTC. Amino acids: CAGSRDYNNEQFF.

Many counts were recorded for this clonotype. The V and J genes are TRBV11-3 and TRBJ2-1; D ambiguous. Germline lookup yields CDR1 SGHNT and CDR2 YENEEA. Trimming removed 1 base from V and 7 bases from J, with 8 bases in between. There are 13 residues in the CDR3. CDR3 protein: CASSLGERNEQFF. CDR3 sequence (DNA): TGTGCCAGCAGCTTAGGTGAGCGAAATGAGCAGTTCTTC.

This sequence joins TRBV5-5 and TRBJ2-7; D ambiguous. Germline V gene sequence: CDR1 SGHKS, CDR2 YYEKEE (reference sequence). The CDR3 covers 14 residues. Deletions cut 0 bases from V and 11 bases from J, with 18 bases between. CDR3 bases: TGTGCCAGCAGCTTGGTGGCAGACGCCTTACGAGAGTACTTC. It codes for CASSLVADALREYF.

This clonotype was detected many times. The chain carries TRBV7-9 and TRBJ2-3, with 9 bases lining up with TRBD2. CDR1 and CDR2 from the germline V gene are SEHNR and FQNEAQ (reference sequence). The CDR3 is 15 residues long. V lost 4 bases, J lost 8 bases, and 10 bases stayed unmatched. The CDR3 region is CASSSLGLASGTQYF. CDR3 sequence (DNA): TGTGCCAGCAGCTCCCTTGGACTAGCGAGTGGTACGCAGTATTTT.

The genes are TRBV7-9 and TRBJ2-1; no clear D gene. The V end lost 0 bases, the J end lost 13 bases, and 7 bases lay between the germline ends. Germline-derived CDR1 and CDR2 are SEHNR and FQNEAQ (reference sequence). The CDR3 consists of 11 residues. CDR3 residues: CASSLAGSQFF. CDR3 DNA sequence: TGTGCCAGCAGCTTAGCGGGATCCCAGTTCTTC.

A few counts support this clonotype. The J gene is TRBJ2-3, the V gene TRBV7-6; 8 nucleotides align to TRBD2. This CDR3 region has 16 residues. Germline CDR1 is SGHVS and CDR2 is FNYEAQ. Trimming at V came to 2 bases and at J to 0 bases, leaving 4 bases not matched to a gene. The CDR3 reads CASSLQLAASTDTQYF. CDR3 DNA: TGTGCCAGCAGCTTACAACTAGCGGCTAGCACAGATACGCAGTATTTT.

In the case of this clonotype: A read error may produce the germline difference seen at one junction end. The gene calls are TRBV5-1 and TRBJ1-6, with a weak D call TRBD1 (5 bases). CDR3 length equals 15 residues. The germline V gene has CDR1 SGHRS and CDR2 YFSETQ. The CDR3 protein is CASSFGHTNNSPLHF. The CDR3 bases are TGCGCCAGCAGCTTCGGACATACGAATAATTCACCCCTCCATTTT. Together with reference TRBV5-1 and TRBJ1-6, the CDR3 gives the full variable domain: KAGVTQTPRYLIKTRGQQVTLSCSPISGHRSVSWYQQTPGQGLQFLFEYFSETQRNKGNFPGRFSGRQFSNSRSEMNVSTLELGDSALYLCASSFGHTNNSPLHFGNGTRLTVT.

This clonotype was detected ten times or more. The CDR3 DNA follows: TGTGCCAGCAGTGACATGCCAGGGCCCGGGGAGCTGTTTTTT. It codes for CASSDMPGPGELFF. V gene TRBV6-4 combines with J gene TRBJ2-2; maybe TRBD1 (5 bases). V shed 2 bases and J shed 6 bases, with 10 bases lying between them. Germline V lookup: CDR1 MRHNA, CDR2 SNTAGT. CDR3 length: 14 amino acids.

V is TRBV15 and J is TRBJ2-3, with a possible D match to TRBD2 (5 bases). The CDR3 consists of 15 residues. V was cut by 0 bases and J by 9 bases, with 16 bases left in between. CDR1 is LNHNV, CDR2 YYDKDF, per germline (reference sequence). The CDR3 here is CATSRDKSPEGTQYF. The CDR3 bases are TGTGCCACCAGCAGAGATAAGAGTCCCGAGGGAACGCAGTATTTT.

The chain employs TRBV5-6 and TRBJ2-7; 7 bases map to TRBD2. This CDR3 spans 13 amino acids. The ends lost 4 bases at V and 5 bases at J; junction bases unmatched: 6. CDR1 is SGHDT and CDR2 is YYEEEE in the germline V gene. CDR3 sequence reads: CASSPGTTHEQYF. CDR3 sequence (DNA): TGTGCCAGCAGCCCCGGGACTACCCACGAGCAGTACTTC.

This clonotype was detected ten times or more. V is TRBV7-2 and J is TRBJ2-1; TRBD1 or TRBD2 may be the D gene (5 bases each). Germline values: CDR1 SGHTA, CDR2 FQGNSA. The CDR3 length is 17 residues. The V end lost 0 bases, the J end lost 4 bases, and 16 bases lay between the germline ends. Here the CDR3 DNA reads TGTGCCAGCAGCTTAGCCCCAACCGGGACGTTATACAATGAGCAGTTCTTC. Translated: CASSLAPTGTLYNEQFF.

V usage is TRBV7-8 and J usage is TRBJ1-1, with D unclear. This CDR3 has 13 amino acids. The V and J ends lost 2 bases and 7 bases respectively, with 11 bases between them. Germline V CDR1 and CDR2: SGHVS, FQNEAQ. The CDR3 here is CASSLLSGDEAFF. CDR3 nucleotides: TGTGCCAGCAGCTTACTTAGTGGGGATGAAGCTTTCTTT.

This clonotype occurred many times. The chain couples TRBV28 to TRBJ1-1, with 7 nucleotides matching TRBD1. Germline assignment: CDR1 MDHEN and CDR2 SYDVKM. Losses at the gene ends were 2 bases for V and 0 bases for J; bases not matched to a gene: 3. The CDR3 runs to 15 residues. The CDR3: CASSLPGQLNTEAFF. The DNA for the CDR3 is TGTGCCAGCAGTTTACCGGGACAGCTGAACACTGAAGCTTTCTTT. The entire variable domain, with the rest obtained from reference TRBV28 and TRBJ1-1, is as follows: DVKVTQSSRYLVKRTGEKVFLECVQDMDHENMFWYRQDPGLGLRLIYFSYDVKMKEKGDIPEGYSVSREKKERFSLILESASTNQTSMYLCASSLPGQLNTEAFFGQGTRLTVV.

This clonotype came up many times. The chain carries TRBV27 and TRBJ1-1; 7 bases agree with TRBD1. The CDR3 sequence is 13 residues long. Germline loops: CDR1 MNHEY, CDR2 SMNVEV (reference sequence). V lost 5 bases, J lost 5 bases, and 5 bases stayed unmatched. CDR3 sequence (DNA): TGTGCCAGCAGTATCTACAGGGGTACTGAAGCTTTCTTT. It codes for CASSIYRGTEAFF.